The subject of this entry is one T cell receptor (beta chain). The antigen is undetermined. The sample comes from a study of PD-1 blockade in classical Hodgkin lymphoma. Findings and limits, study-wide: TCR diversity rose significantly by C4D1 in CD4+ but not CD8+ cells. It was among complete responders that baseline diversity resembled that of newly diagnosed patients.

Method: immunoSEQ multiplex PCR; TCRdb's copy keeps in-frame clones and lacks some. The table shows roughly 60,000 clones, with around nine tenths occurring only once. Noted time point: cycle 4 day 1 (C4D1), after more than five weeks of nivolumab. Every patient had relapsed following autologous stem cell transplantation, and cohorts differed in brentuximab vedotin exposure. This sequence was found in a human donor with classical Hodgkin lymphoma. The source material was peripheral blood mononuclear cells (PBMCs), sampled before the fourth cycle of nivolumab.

In DNA, the CDR3 is TGTGCCAGCAGTATTCGCCGAACCAACTACGAGCAGTACTTC. Translation gives CASSIRRTNYEQYF. The chain joins TRBV28 to TRBJ2-7; D is uncertain. Germline V gene sequence: CDR1 MDHEN, CDR2 SYDVKM. Trimming cost V 5 bases and J 3 bases, with 14 bases left between them. The CDR3 runs 14 residues.